This TCR beta chain comes out of a study of CD8 T cells in Susac syndrome. Trimming at V came to 2 bases and at J to 2 bases, leaving 2 bases not matched to a gene. The germline V gene has CDR1 MNHEY and CDR2 SVGAGI. CDR3 length: 16 amino acids. Random hexamers served to reverse transcribe about 0.45 to 1 ug RNA. TCRdb reprocessed the immunoSEQ multiplex PCR reads via MiXCR and lists one record per CDR3 protein. Among 150,000 to 200,000 distinct CDR3 sequences listed, roughly 92% were seen once. Sequencing was performed on CD4+ T cells from PBMCs. The rearrangement joins TRBV6-5 to TRBJ2-1, with TRBD1 identical over 11 bases. This receptor was taken from a human donor with multiple sclerosis. The CDR3 region is CASSYLGQGAYNEQFF. Written as DNA, the CDR3 is TGTGCCAGCAGTTACCTGGGACAGGGGGCCTACAATGAGCAGTTCTTC.